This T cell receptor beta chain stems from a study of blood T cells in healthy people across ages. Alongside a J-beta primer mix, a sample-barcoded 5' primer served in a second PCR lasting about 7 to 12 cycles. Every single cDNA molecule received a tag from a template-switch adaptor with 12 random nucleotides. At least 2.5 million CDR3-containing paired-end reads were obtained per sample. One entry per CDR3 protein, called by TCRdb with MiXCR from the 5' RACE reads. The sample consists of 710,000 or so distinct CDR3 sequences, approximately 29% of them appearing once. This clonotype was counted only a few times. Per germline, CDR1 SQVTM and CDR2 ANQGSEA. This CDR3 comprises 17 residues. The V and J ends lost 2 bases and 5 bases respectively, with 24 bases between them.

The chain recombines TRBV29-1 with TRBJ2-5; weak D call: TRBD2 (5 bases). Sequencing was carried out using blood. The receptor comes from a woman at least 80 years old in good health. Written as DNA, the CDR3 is TGCAGCGTTGAACGGGCCGGAGGATCTAGATTGGAGGAGACCCAGTACTTC. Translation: CSVERAGGSRLEETQYF. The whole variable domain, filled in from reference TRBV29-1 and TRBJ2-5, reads SAVISQKPSRDICQRGTSLTIQCQVDSQVTMMFWYRQQPGQSLTLIATANQGSEATYESGFVIDKFPISRPNLTFSTLTVSNMSPEDSSIYLCSVERAGGSRLEETQYFGPGTRLLVL.